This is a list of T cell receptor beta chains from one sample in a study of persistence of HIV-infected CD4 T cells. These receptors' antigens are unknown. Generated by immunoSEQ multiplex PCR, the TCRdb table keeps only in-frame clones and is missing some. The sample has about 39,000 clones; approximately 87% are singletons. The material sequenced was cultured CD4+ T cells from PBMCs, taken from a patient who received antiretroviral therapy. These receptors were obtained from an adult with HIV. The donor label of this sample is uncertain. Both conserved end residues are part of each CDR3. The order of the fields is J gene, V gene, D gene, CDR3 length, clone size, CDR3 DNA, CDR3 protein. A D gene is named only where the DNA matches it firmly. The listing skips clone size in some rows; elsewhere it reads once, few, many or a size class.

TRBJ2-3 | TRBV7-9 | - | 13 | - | TGTGCCAGCAGCTCCTCGGTGGGAGATACGCAGTATTTT | CASSSSVGDTQYF
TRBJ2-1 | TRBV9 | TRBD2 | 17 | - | TGTGCCAGCAGCCCCAGGACTAGCGGGGGGGCCGGCGATGAGCAGTTCTTC | CASSPRTSGGAGDEQFF
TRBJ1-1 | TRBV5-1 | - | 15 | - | TGCGCCAGCAGCTTGGAAGGGTTCGGGAACACTGAAGCTTTCTTT | CASSLEGFGNTEAFF
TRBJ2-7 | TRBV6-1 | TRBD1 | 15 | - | TGTGCCAGCAGTGAAACGCGACAGGGATCCTACGAGCAGTACTTC | CASSETRQGSYEQYF
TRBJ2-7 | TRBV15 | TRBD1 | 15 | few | TGTGCCACCAGCAGCCCGGGACAGGGTAGTCACGAGCAGTACTTC | CATSSPGQGSHEQYF
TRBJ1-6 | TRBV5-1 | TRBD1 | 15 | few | TGCGCCAGCAGCGTGGACAGGGCCTATAATTCACCCCTCCACTTT | CASSVDRAYNSPLHF
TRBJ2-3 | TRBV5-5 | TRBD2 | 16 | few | TGTGCCAGCAGCTTTGGTGCGGGGGGGAACACAGATACGCAGTATTTT | CASSFGAGGNTDTQYF
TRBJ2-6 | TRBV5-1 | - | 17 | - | TGCGCCAGCAGTGTTTCCCTCGGGGGCTCTGGGGCCAACGTCCTGACTTTC | CASSVSLGGSGANVLTF
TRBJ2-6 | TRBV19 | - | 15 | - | TGTGCCAGTAGCCCCCAGGTAACTGGGGCCAACGTCCTGACTTTC | CASSPQVTGANVLTF
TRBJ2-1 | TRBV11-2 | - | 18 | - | TGTGCCAGCAGCTTAGAACGACAGGCTTATTCTTCCTACAATGAGCAGTTCTTC | CASSLERQAYSSYNEQFF
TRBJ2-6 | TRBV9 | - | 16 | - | TGTGCCAGCAGCTTTACAGTTTCCTCTGGGGCCAACGTCCTGACTTTC | CASSFTVSSGANVLTF
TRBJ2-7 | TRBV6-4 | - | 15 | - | TGTGCCAGCAGTCGACATGGGGAGAGCTCCTACGAGCAGTACTTC | CASSRHGESSYEQYF
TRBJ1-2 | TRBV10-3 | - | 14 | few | TGTGCCATCAGTGAAAAAGTGGGGAACTATGGCTACACCTTC | CAISEKVGNYGYTF
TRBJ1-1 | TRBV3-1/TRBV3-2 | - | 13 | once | TGTGCCAGCAGCCAAGTGGAGAACACTGAAGCTTTCTTT | CASSQVENTEAFF
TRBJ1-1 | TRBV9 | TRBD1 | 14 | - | TGTGCCAGCAGATTTTTAGACAGGGGCACTGAAGCTTTCTTT | CASRFLDRGTEAFF
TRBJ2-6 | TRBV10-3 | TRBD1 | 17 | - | TGTGCCACCCAACCGGGACAGGGGTTTGGTGGGGCCAACGTCCTGACTTTC | CATQPGQGFGGANVLTF
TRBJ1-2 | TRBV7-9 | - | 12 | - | TGTGCCAGCAGATACGCGGGAGGGGGCTACACCTTC | CASRYAGGGYTF
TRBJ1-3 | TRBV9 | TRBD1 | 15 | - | TGTGCCTACGGACAGGGATTATGGTCTGGAAACACCATATATTTT | CAYGQGLWSGNTIYF
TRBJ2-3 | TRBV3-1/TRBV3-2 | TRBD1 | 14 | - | TGTGCCAGCAGCACCCGACAGGGACCAGATACGCAGTATTTT | CASSTRQGPDTQYF
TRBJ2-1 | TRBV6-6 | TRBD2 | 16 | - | TGTGCCAGCAGTTACCGGGCTAGCGGGGGGGCCAATGAGCAGTTCTTC | CASSYRASGGANEQFF
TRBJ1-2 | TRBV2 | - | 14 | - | TGTGCCAGCAAGACCGGGACATCCCCGGGTGGCTACACCTTC | CASKTGTSPGGYTF
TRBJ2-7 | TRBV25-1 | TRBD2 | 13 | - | TGTGCCAGCAGTTGGGGGGGGACCTACGAGCAGTACTTC | CASSWGGTYEQYF
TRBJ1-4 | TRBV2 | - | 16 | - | TGTGCCAGCAGGGTGGGATTGACAGGCCCTAATGAAAAACTGTTTTTT | CASRVGLTGPNEKLFF
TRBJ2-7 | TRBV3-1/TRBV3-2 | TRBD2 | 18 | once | TGTGCCAGCAGCCAACAGGCTAGCGGGTACCCGAGCTCCTACGAGCAGTACTTC | CASSQQASGYPSSYEQYF
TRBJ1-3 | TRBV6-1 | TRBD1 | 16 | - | TGTGCCAGCAGTGAAGGGACAGGGGGCGAAGGAAACACCATATATTTT | CASSEGTGGEGNTIYF
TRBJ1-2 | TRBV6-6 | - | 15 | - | TGTGCCAGCAGTTACGTCCGAAACGCTAACTATGGCTACACCTTC | CASSYVRNANYGYTF
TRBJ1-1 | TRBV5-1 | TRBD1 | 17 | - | TGCGCCAGCAGCTTGGGTCTATGGGGACAGGGGAACACTGAAGCTTTCTTT | CASSLGLWGQGNTEAFF